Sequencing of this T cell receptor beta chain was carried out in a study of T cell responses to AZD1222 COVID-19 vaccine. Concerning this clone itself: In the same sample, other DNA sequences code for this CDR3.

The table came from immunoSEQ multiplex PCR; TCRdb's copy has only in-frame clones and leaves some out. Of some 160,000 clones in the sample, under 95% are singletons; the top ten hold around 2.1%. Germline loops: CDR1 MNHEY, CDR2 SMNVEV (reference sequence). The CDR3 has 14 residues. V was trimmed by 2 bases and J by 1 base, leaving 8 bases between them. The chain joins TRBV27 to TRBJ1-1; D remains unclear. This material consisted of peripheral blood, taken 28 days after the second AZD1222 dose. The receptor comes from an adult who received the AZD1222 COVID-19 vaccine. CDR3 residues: CASSLGTANTEAFF. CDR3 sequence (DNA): TGTGCCAGCAGTTTAGGTACCGCGAACACTGAAGCTTTCTTT.